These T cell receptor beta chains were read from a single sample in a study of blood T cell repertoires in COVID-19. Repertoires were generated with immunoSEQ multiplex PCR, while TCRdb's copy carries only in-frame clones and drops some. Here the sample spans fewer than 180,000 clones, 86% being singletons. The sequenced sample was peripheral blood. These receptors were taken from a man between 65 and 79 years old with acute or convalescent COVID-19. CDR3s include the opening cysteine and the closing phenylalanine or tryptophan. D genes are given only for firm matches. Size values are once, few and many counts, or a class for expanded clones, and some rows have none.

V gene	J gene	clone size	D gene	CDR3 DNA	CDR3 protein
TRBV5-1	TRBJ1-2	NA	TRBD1	TGCGCCAGCAGCTTGGTAGCAGGGGGTGACTATGGCTACACCTTC	CASSLVAGGDYGYTF
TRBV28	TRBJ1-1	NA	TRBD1	TGTGCCAGCAGCCGCGGACAGGGAGGCACTGAAGCTTTCTTT	CASSRGQGGTEAFF
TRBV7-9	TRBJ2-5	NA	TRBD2	TGTGCCAGCAGCTTACTCCGGACTAGCGGGGAGACCCAGTACTTC	CASSLLRTSGETQYF
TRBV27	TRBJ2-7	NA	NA	TGTGCCAGCAGCCGAAGCTACTCCTACGAGCAGTACTTC	CASSRSYSYEQYF
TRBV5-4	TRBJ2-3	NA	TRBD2	TGTGCCAGCAGCCCCGGGGGGGTGGATACGCAGTATTTT	CASSPGGVDTQYF
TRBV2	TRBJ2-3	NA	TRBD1	TGTGCCAGCCGGATGTGGGACAGAACCACAGATACGCAGTATTTT	CASRMWDRTTDTQYF
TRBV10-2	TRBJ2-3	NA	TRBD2	TGCGCCAGCAGCACTGGGACTAGCGGTTCAGATACGCAGTATTTT	CASSTGTSGSDTQYF
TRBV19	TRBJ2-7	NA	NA	TGTGCCAGTAGTATTGCCGCATTGGGGGCGGCCTACGAGCAGTACTTC	CASSIAALGAAYEQYF
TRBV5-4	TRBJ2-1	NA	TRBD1	TGTGCCAGCAGCTTGACACAGGGGGCTTACAATGAGCAGTTCTTC	CASSLTQGAYNEQFF
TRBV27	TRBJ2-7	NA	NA	TGTGCCAGCAGTTTCTCCCAGGGTGACTACGAGCAGTACTTC	CASSFSQGDYEQYF
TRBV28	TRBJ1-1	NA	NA	TGTGCCAGCAGTTCCCCCCACGGTGGAGGGTATACCACTGAAGCTTTCTTT	CASSSPHGGGYTTEAFF
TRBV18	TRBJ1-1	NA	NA	TGTGCCAGCTCACCTGGCGGATGGAACACTGAAGCTTTCTTT	CASSPGGWNTEAFF
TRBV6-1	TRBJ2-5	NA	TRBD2	TGTGCCAGCACTGAACGGGGGGGAGAGACCCAGTACTTC	CASTERGGETQYF
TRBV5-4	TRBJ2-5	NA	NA	TGTGCCGGAACGGTAGGGGGCCAAGAGACCCAGTACTTC	CAGTVGGQETQYF
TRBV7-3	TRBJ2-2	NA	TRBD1	TGTGCCAGCAGCTTAAGCAGGGGGCGCGACACCGGGGAGCTGTTTTTT	CASSLSRGRDTGELFF
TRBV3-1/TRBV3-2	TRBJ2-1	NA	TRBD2	TGTGCCAGCAGCCAAGACATCTCCATGACTAGCGGGGTCTACAATGAGCAGTTCTTC	CASSQDISMTSGVYNEQFF
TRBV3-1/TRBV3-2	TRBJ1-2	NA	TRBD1	TGTGCCAGCAGCCACGTTGGGGGACAGGGAAGGAGCTACACCTTC	CASSHVGGQGRSYTF
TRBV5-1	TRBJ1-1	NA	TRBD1	TGCGCCAGCAGCCTTGGACAGGGCGGGAACACTGAAGCTTTCTTT	CASSLGQGGNTEAFF
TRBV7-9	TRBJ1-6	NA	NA	TGTGCCAGCAGCTTAGAAGAGTTCTCACCCCTCCACTTT	CASSLEEFSPLHF
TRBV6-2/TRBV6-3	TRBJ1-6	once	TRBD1	TGTGCCAGCAGTCGGGGTACAGGGGCACCCCTCCACTTT	CASSRGTGAPLHF
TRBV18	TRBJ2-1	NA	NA	TGTGCCAGCTCACCACCAACAGGACGTGCGATCAATGAGCAGTTCTTC	CASSPPTGRAINEQFF
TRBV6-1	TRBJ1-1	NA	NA	TGTGCCAGCAGTGAAGGCAGGGGTACGAACACTGAAGCTTTCTTT	CASSEGRGTNTEAFF
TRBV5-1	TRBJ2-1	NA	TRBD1	TGCGCCAGCAGCCCCGGGACAGCTAACGTTGGTGAGCAGTTCTTC	CASSPGTANVGEQFF
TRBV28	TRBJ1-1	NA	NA	TGTGCCAGCAGCGTCGGGGGGATGGCTTTCTTT	CASSVGGMAFF
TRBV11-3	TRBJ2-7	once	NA	TGTGCCAGCAGCTTCGGAGGGCAATACGAGCAGTACTTC	CASSFGGQYEQYF
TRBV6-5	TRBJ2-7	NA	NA	TGTGCCAGCAGTCGGGTTAGCGGTCCCTACGAGCAGTACTTC	CASSRVSGPYEQYF
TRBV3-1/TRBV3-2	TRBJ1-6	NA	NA	TGTGCCAGCAGCATAACAGGGTACTATAATTCACCCCTCCACTTT	CASSITGYYNSPLHF
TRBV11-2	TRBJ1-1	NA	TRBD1	TGTGCCAGCAGCTTCACAGGGGCCCGAAGGCAAGCTTTCTTT	CASSFTGARRQAFF
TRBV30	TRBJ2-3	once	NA	TGTGCCTGGAGCGAGCTAGCGCCCCACCATGCCGGAGATACGCAGTATTTT	CAWSELAPHHAGDTQYF
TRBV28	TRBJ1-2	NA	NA	TGTGCCAGCACTCAGGACAGTAACTATGGCTACACCTTC	CASTQDSNYGYTF
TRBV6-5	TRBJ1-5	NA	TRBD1	TGTGCCAGCAGCCAGGGACAGGGACCTCAGCCCCAGCATTTT	CASSQGQGPQPQHF
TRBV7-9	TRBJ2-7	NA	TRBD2	TGTGCCAGCAGCCACGGAAGCGGGGGGTTCTACGAGCAGTACTTC	CASSHGSGGFYEQYF
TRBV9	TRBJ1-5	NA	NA	TGTGCCAGCAGCCCCGGGGTTACGGGTCAGCCCCAGCATTTT	CASSPGVTGQPQHF
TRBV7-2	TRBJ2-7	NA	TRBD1	TGTGCCAGCAGCTTAGGGACAGGGGCACCCGAGCAGTACTTC	CASSLGTGAPEQYF
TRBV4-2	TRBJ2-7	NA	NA	TGTGCCAGCAGCCCTTCGTTCGGGTCCACACTTTACGAGCAGTACTTC	CASSPSFGSTLYEQYF
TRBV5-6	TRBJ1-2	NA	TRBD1	TGTGCCAGCAGCGGGACAGGGGGCTACACCTTC	CASSGTGGYTF
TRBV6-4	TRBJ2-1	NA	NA	TGTGCCAGCAGTACAGGGAGCTCCTACAATGAGCAGTTCTTC	CASSTGSSYNEQFF
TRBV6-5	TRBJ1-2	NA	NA	TGTGCCAGCTCCATGGGGACATTCAACTATGGCTACACCTTC	CASSMGTFNYGYTF
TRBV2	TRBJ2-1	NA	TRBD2	TGTGCCAGCAGTCAGCGGGAGGCAGACAATGAGCAGTTCTTC	CASSQREADNEQFF
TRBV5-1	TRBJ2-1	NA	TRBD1	TGCGCCAGCAGTTGGACAGGGGGGTCCTACAATGAGCAGTTCTTC	CASSWTGGSYNEQFF
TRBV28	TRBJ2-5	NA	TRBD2	TGTGCCAGCAGTACCCAGCGGGATATCCAAGAGACCCAGTACTTC	CASSTQRDIQETQYF
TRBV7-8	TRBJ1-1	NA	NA	TGTGCCAGCAGCTCGGGGGAGAGCGACACTGAAGCTTTCTTT	CASSSGESDTEAFF
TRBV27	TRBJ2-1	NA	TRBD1	TGTGCCAGCTGGGGACAGGGTTGGAACAATGAGCAGTTCTTC	CASWGQGWNNEQFF
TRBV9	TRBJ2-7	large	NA	TGTGCCAGCAGCGTAGAGCCCCACTACGAGCAGTACTTC	CASSVEPHYEQYF
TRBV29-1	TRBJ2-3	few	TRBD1	TGCAGCGTTGAAGGACAGGGGTTTGAAGATACGCAGTATTTT	CSVEGQGFEDTQYF
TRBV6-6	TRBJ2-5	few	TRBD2	TGTGCCAGCAGACACCCGGGACTAGGGAAAGAGACCCAGTACTTC	CASRHPGLGKETQYF
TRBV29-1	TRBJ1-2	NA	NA	TGCAGCGTTGAATTGGGAGACAGGCCAGGGGGCTACACCTTC	CSVELGDRPGGYTF
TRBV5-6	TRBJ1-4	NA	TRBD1	TGTGCCAGCAGCAAGGGACAGGGGGCGAGGATTGAAAAACTGTTTTTT	CASSKGQGARIEKLFF
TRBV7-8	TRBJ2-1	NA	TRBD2	TGTGCCAGCAGCCTAGCGGGAGGGCCCTACAATGAGCAGTTCTTC	CASSLAGGPYNEQFF
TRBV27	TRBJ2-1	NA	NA	TGTGCCAGTGACTGGGGGCGACATGAGCAGTTCTTC	CASDWGRHEQFF
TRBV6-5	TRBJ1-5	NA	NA	TGTGCCAGCAGTTACGGGAGGGCGCGTAGCAATCAGCCCCAGCATTTT	CASSYGRARSNQPQHF
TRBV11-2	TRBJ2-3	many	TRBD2	TGTGCCAGCAGCTTAGAAGCGGGGGGGGCAGCAGATACGCAGTATTTT	CASSLEAGGAADTQYF
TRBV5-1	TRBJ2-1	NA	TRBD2	TGCGCCAGCAGCGGAGCGGGAGATCACAATGAGCAGTTCTTC	CASSGAGDHNEQFF